These T cell receptor beta chains were read from a single sample in a study of cytotoxic CD8 clonotypes in ibrutinib-treated CLL. Profiling relied on immunoSEQ multiplex PCR, and the TCRdb table lists in-frame clones only, not all of them. Among 110,000 to 150,000 clones listed, about 78% were seen once. Specimen: PBMCs, collected after 24 months of ibrutinib treatment. The receptors stem from a human donor with chronic lymphocytic leukemia. CDR3s include the opening cysteine and the closing phenylalanine or tryptophan. The D gene is left open where the match is weak. Size values are once, few and many counts, or a class for expanded clones, and some rows have none.

V gene: TRBV4-3
clone size: -
J gene: TRBJ2-1
D gene: -
CDR3 protein: CASSQVVTGGPGSYNEQFF
CDR3 DNA: TGCGCCAGCAGCCAAGTGGTGACAGGTGGGCCAGGCTCCTACAATGAGCAGTTCTTC

V gene: TRBV29-1
clone size: -
J gene: TRBJ1-1
D gene: -
CDR3 protein: CSVDQGANTEAFF
CDR3 DNA: TGCAGCGTTGACCAAGGGGCAAACACTGAAGCTTTCTTT

V gene: TRBV19
clone size: -
J gene: TRBJ2-3
D gene: -
CDR3 protein: CASSIQGSTDTQYF
CDR3 DNA: TGTGCCAGTAGTATTCAGGGTAGCACAGATACGCAGTATTTT

V gene: TRBV6-1
clone size: -
J gene: TRBJ1-2
D gene: -
CDR3 protein: CASSERRLDGYTF
CDR3 DNA: TGTGCCAGCAGTGAAAGACGGCTCGATGGCTACACCTTC

V gene: TRBV18
clone size: -
J gene: TRBJ2-7
D gene: -
CDR3 protein: CASSQGTGREQYF
CDR3 DNA: TGTGCCAGCTCACAAGGGACGGGACGCGAGCAGTACTTC

V gene: TRBV10-3
clone size: few
J gene: TRBJ2-1
D gene: TRBD2
CDR3 protein: CAISSLAASEQFF
CDR3 DNA: TGTGCCATCAGTAGTCTAGCGGCGAGTGAGCAGTTCTTC

V gene: TRBV28
clone size: -
J gene: TRBJ1-2
D gene: -
CDR3 protein: CASRGDVGYTF
CDR3 DNA: TGTGCCAGCAGGGGTGATGTCGGCTACACCTTC

V gene: TRBV7-2
clone size: once
J gene: TRBJ2-7
D gene: TRBD2
CDR3 protein: CASSLVGTISYEQYF
CDR3 DNA: TGTGCCAGCAGCTTAGTGGGGACTATCTCCTACGAGCAGTACTTC

V gene: TRBV7-2
clone size: -
J gene: TRBJ2-7
D gene: -
CDR3 protein: CASSPRAGRGSYEQYF
CDR3 DNA: TGTGCCAGCAGCCCCCGCGCGGGACGCGGCTCCTACGAGCAGTACTTC

V gene: TRBV25-1
clone size: -
J gene: TRBJ1-6
D gene: -
CDR3 protein: CATHRDLNSPLHF
CDR3 DNA: TGTGCCACCCACCGGGACCTAAATTCACCCCTCCACTTT

V gene: TRBV19
clone size: -
J gene: TRBJ2-7
D gene: -
CDR3 protein: CASSTLQGPYEQYF
CDR3 DNA: TGTGCCAGTAGTACCCTACAGGGCCCCTACGAGCAGTACTTC

V gene: TRBV5-1
clone size: -
J gene: TRBJ2-5
D gene: -
CDR3 protein: CASARTPVAFGETQYF
CDR3 DNA: TGCGCCAGTGCCCGGACCCCTGTAGCGTTTGGGGAGACCCAGTACTTC